This is a list of T cell receptor beta chains from one sample in a study of blood T cell repertoires in COVID-19. Here immunoSEQ multiplex PCR was the method, and the copy in TCRdb shows in-frame clones only, minus some. Counted here are approximately 300,000 clones, roughly nine tenths occurring once; the ten biggest clones make up 3.5% to 5%. The sample taken for sequencing was PBMCs or T cells enriched from blood (not recorded which). These receptors came from a woman aged 30 to 39 who had been exposed to COVID-19. Both conserved end residues are part of each CDR3. Each record gives: V gene, clone size, J gene, D gene, CDR3 protein, CDR3 DNA. D genes are given only for firm matches. Size is stated for part of the rows, as once, few or many counts, or as a class when the clone is expanded.

TRBV10-3	NA	TRBJ2-7	NA	CAISDLDTAWEQYF	TGTGCCATCAGTGACTTGGACACCGCCTGGGAGCAGTACTTC
TRBV7-9	once	TRBJ1-2	NA	CASSLQVRRVGYTF	TGTGCCAGCAGCCTACAGGTCCGGCGCGTGGGCTACACCTTC
TRBV18	NA	TRBJ1-2	TRBD1	CASSPKSILQGAGYTF	TGTGCCAGCTCACCAAAGAGTATTCTGCAGGGGGCCGGCTACACCTTC
TRBV6-2/TRBV6-3	NA	TRBJ1-2	NA	CASSYKGRNYGYTF	TGTGCCAGCAGTTATAAGGGGAGGAACTATGGCTACACCTTC
TRBV2	NA	TRBJ1-6	NA	CASGLGNSPLHF	TGTGCCAGCGGTCTCGGGAATTCACCCCTCCACTTT
TRBV9	NA	TRBJ2-7	TRBD1	CASSFSGQGYEQYF	TGTGCCAGCAGCTTCAGTGGACAGGGCTACGAGCAGTACTTC
TRBV5-1	NA	TRBJ2-3	NA	CASSFRPYEASTDTQYF	TGCGCCAGCAGCTTTCGCCCATACGAAGCTAGCACAGATACGCAGTATTTT
TRBV9	NA	TRBJ1-3	NA	CASSVDGPGDTIYF	TGTGCCAGCAGCGTAGACGGGCCGGGGGACACCATATATTTT
TRBV27	NA	TRBJ1-1	TRBD1	CASSLSWTGGTEAFF	TGTGCCAGCAGTTTATCCTGGACAGGGGGCACTGAAGCTTTCTTT
TRBV19	once	TRBJ1-1	NA	CASLTLGGEAFF	TGTGCCAGCCTCACCCTAGGGGGTGAAGCTTTCTTT
TRBV18	NA	TRBJ1-1	NA	CASSVSNTEAFF	TGTGCCAGCTCAGTCAGTAACACTGAAGCTTTCTTT
TRBV27	NA	TRBJ2-7	NA	CASSFRFGYEQYF	TGTGCCAGCAGTTTCCGTTTCGGGTACGAGCAGTACTTC
TRBV27	NA	TRBJ2-7	NA	CASSLRWTYEQYF	TGTGCCAGCAGTTTGAGGTGGACCTACGAGCAGTACTTC
TRBV5-4	NA	TRBJ2-7	NA	CASSFLGGRSYEQYF	TGTGCCAGCAGCTTTTTGGGGGGGCGCTCCTACGAGCAGTACTTC
TRBV6-5	NA	TRBJ2-4	NA	CASSWGSSLAKNIQYF	TGTGCCAGCAGTTGGGGCTCTTCCCTAGCCAAAAACATTCAGTACTTC
TRBV30	once	TRBJ1-5	TRBD1	CAWESGTGLNQPQHF	TGTGCCTGGGAATCCGGGACAGGGCTCAATCAGCCCCAGCATTTT
TRBV19	few	TRBJ1-6	NA	CASRDQQGLSAPLHF	TGTGCCAGTAGGGACCAGCAGGGGCTATCCGCACCCCTCCACTTT
TRBV7-9	NA	TRBJ1-1	NA	CASSLADRQTEAFF	TGTGCCAGCAGCTTAGCGGACAGACAAACTGAAGCTTTCTTT
TRBV5-6	NA	TRBJ2-7	NA	CASSLAVLGPYEQYF	TGTGCCAGCAGCTTGGCCGTTCTGGGCCCCTACGAGCAGTACTTC
TRBV18	NA	TRBJ1-6	NA	CASSPRTENSPLHF	TGTGCCAGCTCACCAAGGACAGAGAATTCACCCCTCCACTTT
TRBV24-1	NA	TRBJ1-2	NA	CAIGDGYGYTF	TGTGCCATCGGTGACGGCTATGGCTACACCTTC
TRBV24-1	NA	TRBJ1-1	TRBD1	CATSDLTGQSNTEAFF	TGTGCCACCAGTGATTTGACGGGACAGAGTAACACTGAAGCTTTCTTT
TRBV3-1/TRBV3-2	NA	TRBJ2-5	TRBD2	CASSQGTGIAGGLETQYF	TGTGCCAGCAGCCAAGGGACAGGGATAGCGGGGGGTCTAGAGACCCAGTACTTC
TRBV12-3/TRBV12-4	NA	TRBJ1-2	NA	CASRQGSGYTF	TGTGCCAGCAGGCAGGGTTCTGGCTACACCTTC
TRBV6-5	NA	TRBJ1-5	TRBD1	CASSSTGDQPQHF	TGTGCCAGCAGTTCAACAGGGGATCAGCCCCAGCATTTT
TRBV5-5	NA	TRBJ1-5	TRBD1	CASSLAGQGAGQPQHF	TGTGCCAGCAGCTTGGCGGGACAGGGGGCAGGGCAGCCCCAGCATTTT
TRBV7-9	NA	TRBJ1-3	TRBD1	CASSLGGTDAGNTIYF	TGTGCCAGCAGCTTAGGTGGGACAGACGCTGGAAACACCATATATTTT
TRBV4-3	NA	TRBJ2-3	NA	CASSQDKLGRQTDTQYF	TGCGCCAGCAGCCAAGATAAGTTGGGGCGCCAAACAGATACGCAGTATTTT
TRBV5-8	once	TRBJ1-3	NA	CASSHRTTGNTIYF	TGTGCCAGCAGCCACAGGACCACTGGAAACACCATATATTTT
TRBV6-5	NA	TRBJ1-2	NA	CASSYRRANYGYTF	TGTGCCAGCAGTTACCGCAGGGCTAACTATGGCTACACCTTC
TRBV19	NA	TRBJ1-2	NA	CASSEQGRWGYTF	TGTGCCAGTAGTGAACAGGGAAGATGGGGCTACACCTTC
TRBV23-1	once	TRBJ1-2	NA	CASSQSHSLEGYTF	TGCGCCAGCAGTCAATCCCACAGTTTGGAAGGCTACACCTTC
TRBV7-2	NA	TRBJ2-1	TRBD2	CASSLRRGGTNEQFF	TGTGCCAGCAGCTTGAGGCGGGGGGGGACAAATGAGCAGTTCTTC
TRBV11-2	NA	TRBJ2-5	NA	CASSLGQLQETQYF	TGTGCCAGCAGCTTAGGGCAGTTACAAGAGACCCAGTACTTC
TRBV5-1	NA	TRBJ1-2	TRBD1	CASSLGVQGVYGYTF	TGCGCCAGCAGCTTGGGCGTCCAGGGGGTTTATGGCTACACCTTC
TRBV18	NA	TRBJ1-4	NA	CASSPVQGFPSSEKLFF	TGTGCCAGCTCACCAGTCCAGGGTTTTCCTTCCAGTGAAAAACTGTTTTTT
TRBV30	NA	TRBJ1-3	NA	CAWSQSGNTIYF	TGTGCCTGGAGCCAATCTGGAAACACCATATATTTT
TRBV10-3	NA	TRBJ2-5	TRBD2	CAIREGETQYF	TGTGCCATCCGGGAGGGAGAGACCCAGTACTTC
TRBV11-2	NA	TRBJ2-7	NA	CASSLGLTGLDEQYF	TGTGCCAGCAGCTTAGGGCTAACAGGGTTGGACGAGCAGTACTTC
TRBV11-3	NA	TRBJ2-3	TRBD1	CASSFRGHTQYF	TGTGCCAGCAGCTTCAGGGGGCATACGCAGTATTTT
TRBV3-1/TRBV3-2	NA	TRBJ1-4	NA	CASSQDVDEKLFF	TGTGCCAGCAGCCAAGATGTAGATGAAAAACTGTTTTTT
TRBV5-1	NA	TRBJ1-5	TRBD1	CASSYGQGSNQPQHF	TGCGCCAGCAGCTATGGACAGGGGAGCAATCAGCCCCAGCATTTT
TRBV12-3/TRBV12-4	once	TRBJ1-3	NA	CASSVLSGNTIYF	TGTGCCAGCAGCGTCCTCTCTGGAAACACCATATATTTT
TRBV4-3	NA	TRBJ2-1	TRBD1	CASSQDRGQVYNEQFF	TGCGCCAGCAGCCAAGATCGAGGACAGGTCTACAATGAGCAGTTCTTC
TRBV30	NA	TRBJ1-6	NA	CAWSLADSVNSPLHF	TGTGCCTGGAGCCTGGCAGACAGCGTTAATTCACCCCTCCACTTT
TRBV27	NA	TRBJ1-6	NA	CASSLEGGYSPLHF	TGTGCCAGCAGTTTAGAGGGAGGGTATTCACCCCTCCACTTT